This T cell receptor (beta chain) appears in the sequencing data of a study of cytomegalovirus exposure and HLA in healthy donors (dated by TCRdb to the late 2010s). Background for the entire study: In an earlier analysis of 450 to 750 of the donors, around 290 Gb of sequence data and some 120 million unique TCR beta sequences from roughly 200 million T cells were reported. An early release that covered roughly 600 HLA-typed donors contained around 300 gigabases of sequencing data and roughly 84 million unique TCR sequences. The genetic ancestry cluster associated with self-reported Caucasian donors included 81% of the 398 genotyped donors. The study aimed to test whether signatures of past pathogen exposure could be identified by cataloging public T cell receptors. The study profiled the T cell repertoires of about 720 subjects by immunosequencing and related them to cytomegalovirus serostatus. A separate validation cohort of 100 to 150 different subjects was used in addition to the approximately 700-subject first cohort. High-throughput TCR immunosequencing, statistical association of individual TCRs with disease status, and machine learning were combined to predict cytomegalovirus infection status. A later analysis re-examined previously published TCR beta repertoires from more than 650 donors and added high-resolution HLA genotyping to investigate patterns of TCR occurrence. The later analysis used no new phenotypic data to find candidate immune exposures, relying instead on TCR beta sequences and their occurrence across donors. An earlier analysis of around 580 of the donors used high-throughput TCR beta sequencing to judge whether each TCR beta V gene segment behaved as functional or pseudogenic. Donor age, sex, ethnicity and CMV serostatus were collected together with the repertoire data. A later genetic analysis took genome-wide SNP genotypes for about 55% of the 666 donors and used that subset as a discovery cohort. All discovery cohort repertoires had been generated on a single sequencing platform. HLA typing covered class I and class II loci at four-digit resolution. The number of donors typed differed by locus, with about 629-640 for A, B, C, DRB1 and DQB1, roughly 520 for DQA1, 600 to 610 for DPA1, and some 470 for DPB1. Because of strong linkage in the cohort, roughly five DR-DQ haplotypes were treated as single units for association and clustering. Among around 400 genotyped donors of the cohort, an average of approximately 240,000 unique TCR beta nucleotide sequences was sequenced per donor, of which 15% to 20% were non-productive.

General findings and caveats noted by the study authors: Because HLA typing was unavailable for some donors at each locus, only the typed subset was used in association tests. A later analysis found that most CMV-associated TCR beta chains appeared HLA-restricted, with HLA associations seemingly driven largely by CMV exposure. Compared with equally common non-associated chains, HLA-associated TCR beta chains in a later analysis were more clonally expanded and had lower generation probabilities. A further reported finding was that TCR beta sequences accurately predicted the HLA-A and HLA-B alleles for most subjects in the first cohort. A later genetic analysis associated a missense DCLRE1C variant with V-gene and J-gene trimming of TCR beta chains, and an independent cohort replicated the association. Most TCR sequences were observed very rarely across donors, whereas some public TCRs were present in many individuals. When HLA alleles, especially DR and DQ, strongly co-occurred, attributing TCR associations to individual alleles was difficult. The cohort was sequenced for TCR beta chains only, and without alpha or paired-chain data the features that could be detected were limited. Compared with the 666-donor mean, donors in an Asian-associated ancestry cluster had fewer N-insertions in productive TCRs, according to a later genetic analysis. A cluster of highly shared sequence variants was judged likely to be a technical artifact of the sequencing pipeline. An earlier analysis of several hundred of the donors showed that most TCR beta V segments appeared in productive rearrangements either about 87% or about 30% of the time, which broadly matched IMGT annotations. CMV serostatus was the only immune exposure information available for the cohort. The classifier was reported to diagnose cytomegalovirus status with high specificity and sensitivity in both the original and validation cohorts. The presence/absence analyses assumed that sequencing depth was roughly uniform across donors, and that assumption may not be true. In vitro tests confirmed that a few of the cytomegalovirus-associated TCR beta chains recognize cytomegalovirus antigens. The earlier analysis of some 560 of the donors excluded 15 to 20 rarely observed V segments, including chromosome 9 orphons, because counts were too low. Some IMGT-functional V segments, including TRBV6-2 and TRBV6-3, could not be distinguished by the 87-base-pair reads and were therefore excluded. Correlated functional status among segregating V segments might reflect linkage disequilibrium, but an unknown experimental factor could not be ruled out. It was suggested by the authors that the approach could potentially be generalized to other disease states and immunological phenotypes. At a false discovery rate of 0.05, a later analysis linked under 20,000 TCR beta sequences to specific HLA alleles. In a later analysis, TCR association rates were found to vary across HLA loci, with the most associated TCRs seen for DRB1 alleles and the fewest for HLA-C alleles. The study listed 150 to 200 TCR beta chains as associated with cytomegalovirus. According to a later analysis, parvovirus B19, influenza, CMV and Epstein-Barr virus appeared linked to several top co-occurrence clusters.

The library relied on the immunoSEQ multiplex PCR assay. The multiplex PCR relied on a mix of 60 forward primers for TCR Vbeta segments and 13 reverse primers for TCR Jbeta segments. A multiplex PCR assay on genomic DNA amplified the CDR3 region of rearranged TCR beta genes. Amplified TCR beta libraries were sequenced as 87-base-pair reads on the Illumina HiSeq System. In the authors' own workflow: A later analysis counted about 80 million unique TCR beta chains across the 650 to 700 repertoires, and roughly 10 million of these chains were shared by at least two donors. Raw reads were error-corrected and collapsed into unique sequences by a nearest-neighbor algorithm in which closely related sequences were merged to remove PCR and sequencing errors. CDR3 sequences were aligned to IMGT reference sequences to assign V, D and J gene segments. For a sequence to be retained, at least a six-nucleotide match to both a V gene segment and a J gene segment was required. Rearrangements were called productive when the CDR3 lacked stop codons and stayed in frame with V and J; all others were non-productive. Following IMGT convention, CDR3 was defined as the stretch from the second conserved V-encoded cysteine up to the conserved J-encoded phenylalanine. The earlier analysis of some 580 of the donors excluded any sequence lacking an unambiguous match to a single V gene segment. An earlier analysis of 587 of the donors classified V segments as functional when productive rearrangements were above 56.7% and as segregating when the standard deviation between donors was above 5%. To diagnose cytomegalovirus status from the catalog of TCR beta chain sequences, a statistical classification framework was built. In a later analysis, TCR nucleotide sequences were compared against IMGT/GENE-DB human TR gene sequences so that V and J genes could be assigned. In a later analysis, CDR3 sequences and most-parsimonious VDJ recombination scenarios were assigned using the TCRdist pipeline. In a later analysis, each TCR beta chain was defined by its CDR3 amino acid sequence together with its V-gene family, and reads lacking a unique V-gene family were excluded. A later analysis removed roughly 590 highly shared, low-generation-probability nucleotide sequences to deal with suspected cross-contamination and a sequencing artifact. A later analysis calculated a clonal expansion index for each public chain from normalized within-repertoire ranks of inferred template counts. A later analysis computed generation probabilities with a VDJ recombination model fitted to out-of-frame rearrangements, and checked the results against IGoR. In a later analysis, hypergeometric tests were used to score TCR-TCR, TCR-HLA and TCR-CMV co-occurrence, with a repertoire-size bias correction applied to TCR pairs. In a later analysis, false discovery rates were estimated by permuting HLA or CMV assignments 20 times. In a later analysis, co-occurring TCRs were grouped with DBSCAN, and TCRdist sequence similarity was added when clustering was performed within HLA-allele-positive subsets. Repertoires with fewer than 30,000 or more than 120,000 public chains were left out of co-occurrence clustering, as were a few repertoires with anomalous nucleotide sharing. As stored in TCRdb, this immuneACCESS dataset retains in-frame rearrangements with V and J assigned. A fraction of the clones does not appear; measured against another copy, unresolved V genes explain less than half of the discrepancy, and the remainder lacks a known reason. The D gene and trimming were derived from the DNA, and the V and J assignments and clone size from that table. Within this sample are 150,000 or so clones, with 60% to 80% of them counted one time only. Roughly 4.3% of the sample is taken by the ten largest.

With respect to this clone: Its specific antigen is unknown. No clone much larger than this one lies a single base away; base qualities are absent.

Spanning cysteine to phenylalanine, the CDR3 consists of 14 amino acids. The read is trimmed to its CDR3 DNA, 42 bases read in frame from base 1. After removal of 4 bases from V and 6 bases from J, the junction retains 8 bases not matched to a gene. Per the germline V gene (reference sequence), SEHNR is the CDR1 and FQNEAQ is the CDR2. The cohort consisted of some 670 healthy bone marrow donors. At the time of sampling, all cohort members were nominally healthy, though unrecorded immune exposures were likely present. The donor tested CMV seronegative and was one of the 352 seronegative cohort members. Each donor provided a peripheral blood sample, and peripheral blood mononuclear cells were used for TCR beta sequencing. The Qiagen DNeasy Blood Extraction Kit was used to extract genomic DNA from the blood cell samples.

The source of this sequence is a male donor in good health and CMV-seronegative. Here the chain combines TRBV7-9 and TRBJ2-7; 8 nucleotides in the junction match TRBD1. Sequencing was performed on PBMCs. CDR3 reads: CASSSRTGSGEQYF. Read as DNA, the sequence is TGTGCCAGCAGCTCGAGGACAGGGTCGGGCGAGCAGTACTTC. The CDR3 plus the reference TRBV7-9 and TRBJ2-7 genes for the other parts give the full variable domain: DTGVSQNPRHKITKRGQNVTFRCDPISEHNRLYWYRQTLGQGPEFLTYFQNEAQLEKSRLLSDRFSAERPKGSFSTLEIQRTEQGDSAMYLCASSSRTGSGEQYFGPGTRLTVT.